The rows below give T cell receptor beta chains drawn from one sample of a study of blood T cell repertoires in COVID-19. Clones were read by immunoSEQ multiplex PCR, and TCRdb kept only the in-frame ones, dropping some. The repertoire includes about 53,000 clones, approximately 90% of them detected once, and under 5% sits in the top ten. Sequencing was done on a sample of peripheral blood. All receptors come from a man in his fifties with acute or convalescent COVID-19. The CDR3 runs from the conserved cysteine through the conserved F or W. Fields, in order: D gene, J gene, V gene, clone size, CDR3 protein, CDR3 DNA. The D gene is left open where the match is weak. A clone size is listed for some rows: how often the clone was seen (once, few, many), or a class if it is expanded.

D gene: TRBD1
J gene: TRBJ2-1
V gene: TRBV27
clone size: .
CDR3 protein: CASSPGTGEYYNEQFF
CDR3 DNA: TGTGCCAGCTCCCCGGGGACAGGGGAGTACTACAATGAGCAGTTCTTC

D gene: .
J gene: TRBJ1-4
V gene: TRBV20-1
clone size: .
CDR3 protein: CSASRATGIQKLFF
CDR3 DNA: TGCAGTGCTAGTCGGGCCACAGGGATCCAAAAACTGTTTTTT

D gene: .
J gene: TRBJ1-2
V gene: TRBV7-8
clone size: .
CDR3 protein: CASRSGSSPNQSPYGYTF
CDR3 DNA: TGTGCCAGCAGGTCGGGATCTTCCCCCAATCAATCGCCCTATGGCTACACCTTC

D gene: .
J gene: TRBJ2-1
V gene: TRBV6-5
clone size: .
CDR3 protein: CASSYGAFGEQFF
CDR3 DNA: TGTGCCAGCAGTTACGGAGCTTTTGGTGAGCAGTTCTTC

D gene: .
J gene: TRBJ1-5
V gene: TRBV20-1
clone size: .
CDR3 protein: CSASRTDQQPQHF
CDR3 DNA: TGCAGTGCTAGTAGGACAGATCAACAGCCCCAGCATTTT

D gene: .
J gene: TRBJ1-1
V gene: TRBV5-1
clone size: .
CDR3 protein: CASSLDGYGGTEAFF
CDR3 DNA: TGCGCCAGCAGCTTGGATGGGTACGGGGGCACTGAAGCTTTCTTT

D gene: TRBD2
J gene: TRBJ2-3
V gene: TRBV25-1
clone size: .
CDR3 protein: CASNGVAGVTDTQYF
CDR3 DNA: TGTGCCAGCAACGGGGTAGCGGGGGTCACAGATACGCAGTATTTT

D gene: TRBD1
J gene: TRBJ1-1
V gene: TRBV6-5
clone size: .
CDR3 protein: CASSYSGQSNWAEAFF
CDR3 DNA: TGTGCCAGCAGTTACTCGGGACAGTCCAATTGGGCTGAAGCTTTCTTT

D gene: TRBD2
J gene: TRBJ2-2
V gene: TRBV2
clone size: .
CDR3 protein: CASNRGGAAGELFF
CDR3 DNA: TGTGCCAGCAATCGGGGGGGCGCGGCCGGGGAGCTGTTTTTT

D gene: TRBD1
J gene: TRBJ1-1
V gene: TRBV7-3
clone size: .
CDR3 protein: CASSESRDSTEAFF
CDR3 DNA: TGTGCCAGCAGCGAAAGCAGGGACAGCACTGAAGCTTTCTTT

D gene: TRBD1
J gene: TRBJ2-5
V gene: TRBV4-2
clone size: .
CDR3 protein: CASSPQGAAGETQYF
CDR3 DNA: TGTGCCAGCAGCCCCCAGGGGGCCGCAGGGGAGACCCAGTACTTC

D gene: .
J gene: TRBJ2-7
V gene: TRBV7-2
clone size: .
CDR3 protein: CASRAQGYEQYF
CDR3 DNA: TGTGCCAGCAGGGCACAGGGCTACGAGCAGTACTTC

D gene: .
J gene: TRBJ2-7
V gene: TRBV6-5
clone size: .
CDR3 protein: CASSYAGRFYEQYF
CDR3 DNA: TGTGCCAGCAGTTACGCCGGGAGATTCTACGAGCAGTACTTC

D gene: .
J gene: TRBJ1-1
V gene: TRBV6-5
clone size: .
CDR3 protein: CASSLQGGDTEAFF
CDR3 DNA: TGTGCCAGCAGTCTACAGGGTGGGGACACTGAAGCTTTCTTT

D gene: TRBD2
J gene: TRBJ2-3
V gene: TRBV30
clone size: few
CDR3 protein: CAWSADLSGTSGTDTQYF
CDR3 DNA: TGTGCCTGGAGTGCCGACCTCTCCGGGACTAGCGGCACAGATACGCAGTATTTT

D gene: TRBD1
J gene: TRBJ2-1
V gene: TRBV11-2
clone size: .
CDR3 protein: CASSLGDRLYNEQFF
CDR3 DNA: TGTGCCAGCAGCTTAGGGGACAGGTTATACAATGAGCAGTTCTTC

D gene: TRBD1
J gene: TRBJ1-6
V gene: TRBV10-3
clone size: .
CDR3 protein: CAISAGTGNSPLHF
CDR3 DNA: TGTGCCATCAGCGCAGGGACAGGGAATTCACCCCTCCACTTT

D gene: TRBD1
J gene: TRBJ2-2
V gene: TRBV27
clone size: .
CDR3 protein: CASKDRDDTGELFF
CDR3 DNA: TGTGCCAGCAAGGACAGGGACGACACCGGGGAGCTGTTTTTT

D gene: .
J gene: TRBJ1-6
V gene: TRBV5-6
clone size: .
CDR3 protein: CASGQGSYNSPLHF
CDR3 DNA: TGTGCCAGCGGCCAGGGATCCTATAATTCACCCCTCCACTTT

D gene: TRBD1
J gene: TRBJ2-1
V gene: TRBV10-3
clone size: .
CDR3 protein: CAISLGQGKGEQFF
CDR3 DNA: TGTGCCATCAGCCTAGGACAGGGAAAGGGTGAGCAGTTCTTC

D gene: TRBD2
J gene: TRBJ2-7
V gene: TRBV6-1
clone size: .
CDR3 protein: CASSENYAGGSYEQYF
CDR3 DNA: TGTGCCAGCAGTGAAAACTATGCGGGAGGGTCTTACGAGCAGTACTTC

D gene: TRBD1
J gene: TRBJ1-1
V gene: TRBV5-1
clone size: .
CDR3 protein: CASSTGTGDTEAFF
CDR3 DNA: TGCGCCAGCAGTACCGGGACAGGGGATACTGAAGCTTTCTTT

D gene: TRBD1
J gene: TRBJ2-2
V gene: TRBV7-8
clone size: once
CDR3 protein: CASSLQDRYSNTGELFF
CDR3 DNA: TGTGCCAGCAGCCTTCAGGACAGGTACTCGAACACCGGGGAGCTGTTTTTT

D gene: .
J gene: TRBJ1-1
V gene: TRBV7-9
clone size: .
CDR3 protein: CASSSETATEAFF
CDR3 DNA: TGTGCCAGCAGCTCGGAAACAGCCACTGAAGCTTTCTTT

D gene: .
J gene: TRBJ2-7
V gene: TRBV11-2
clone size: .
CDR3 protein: CASSLTSEQYF
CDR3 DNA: TGTGCCAGCAGTTTAACAAGCGAGCAGTACTTC

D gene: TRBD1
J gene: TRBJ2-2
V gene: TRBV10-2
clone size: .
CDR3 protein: CASSRDRGATGELFF
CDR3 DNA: TGCGCCAGCAGCCGAGACAGGGGAGCCACCGGGGAGCTGTTTTTT

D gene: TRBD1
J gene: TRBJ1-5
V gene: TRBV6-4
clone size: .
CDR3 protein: CASTTTGGNQPQHF
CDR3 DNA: TGTGCCAGCACCACGACAGGGGGCAATCAGCCCCAGCATTTT

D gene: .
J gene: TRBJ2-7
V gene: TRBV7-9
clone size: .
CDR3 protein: CASSFFAEGYEQYF
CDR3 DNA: TGTGCCAGCAGCTTTTTCGCGGAGGGGTACGAGCAGTACTTC

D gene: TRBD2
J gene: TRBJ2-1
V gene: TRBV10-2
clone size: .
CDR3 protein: CASNGLAGVNEQFF
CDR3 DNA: TGCGCCAGCAACGGACTAGCGGGGGTCAATGAGCAGTTCTTC

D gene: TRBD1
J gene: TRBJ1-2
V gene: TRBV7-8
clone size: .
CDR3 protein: CASSLAGQRLRGYTF
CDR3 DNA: TGTGCCAGCAGCTTAGCGGGACAGAGGCTGCGGGGCTACACCTTC

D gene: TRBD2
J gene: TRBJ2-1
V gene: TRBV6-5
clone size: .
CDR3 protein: CASRRTSGPYNEQFF
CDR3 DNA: TGTGCCAGCAGGAGGACTAGCGGGCCTTACAATGAGCAGTTCTTC

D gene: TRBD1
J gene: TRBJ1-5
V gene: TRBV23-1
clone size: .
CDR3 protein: CASSQAGQGRQPQHF
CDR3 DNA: TGCGCCAGCAGTCAAGCGGGACAGGGAAGACAGCCCCAGCATTTT

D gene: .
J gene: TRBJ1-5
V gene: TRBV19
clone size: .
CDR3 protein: CASSIAPPGVGNQPQHF
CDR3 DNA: TGTGCCAGTAGTATCGCCCCCCCGGGGGTGGGCAATCAGCCCCAGCATTTT

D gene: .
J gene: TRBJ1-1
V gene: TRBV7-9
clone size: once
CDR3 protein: CASSLDSNTEAFF
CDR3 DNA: TGTGCCAGCAGCTTGGACTCGAACACTGAAGCTTTCTTT

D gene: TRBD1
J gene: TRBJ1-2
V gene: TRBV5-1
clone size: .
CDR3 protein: CASSQGQGLIYGYTF
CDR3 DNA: TGCGCCAGCAGCCAAGGACAGGGGCTAATTTATGGCTACACCTTC

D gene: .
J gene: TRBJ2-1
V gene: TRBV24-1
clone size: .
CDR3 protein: CATSDVATGVNNEQFF
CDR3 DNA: TGTGCCACCAGTGATGTAGCGACAGGTGTAAACAATGAGCAGTTCTTC

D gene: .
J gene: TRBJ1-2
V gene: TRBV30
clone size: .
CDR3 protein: CAWGLSYGYTF
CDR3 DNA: TGTGCCTGGGGCCTATCCTATGGCTACACCTTC

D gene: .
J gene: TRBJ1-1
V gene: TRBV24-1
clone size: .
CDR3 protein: CATSSEKNTEAFF
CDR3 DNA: TGTGCCACCAGTAGCGAGAAAAACACTGAAGCTTTCTTT

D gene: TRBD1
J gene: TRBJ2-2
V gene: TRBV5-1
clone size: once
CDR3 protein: CASSTGTDPDTGELFF
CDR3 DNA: TGCGCCAGCAGCACCGGGACAGACCCGGACACCGGGGAGCTGTTTTTT

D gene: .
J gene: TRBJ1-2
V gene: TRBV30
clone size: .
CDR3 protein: CAWSAPRRGTGYTF
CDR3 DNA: TGTGCCTGGAGTGCCCCCCGGCGGGGGACGGGCTACACCTTC

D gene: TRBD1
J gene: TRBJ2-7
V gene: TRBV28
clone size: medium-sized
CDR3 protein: CASSFPQDRGRREQYF
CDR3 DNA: TGTGCCAGCAGTTTCCCCCAGGACAGGGGGCGAAGAGAGCAGTACTTC